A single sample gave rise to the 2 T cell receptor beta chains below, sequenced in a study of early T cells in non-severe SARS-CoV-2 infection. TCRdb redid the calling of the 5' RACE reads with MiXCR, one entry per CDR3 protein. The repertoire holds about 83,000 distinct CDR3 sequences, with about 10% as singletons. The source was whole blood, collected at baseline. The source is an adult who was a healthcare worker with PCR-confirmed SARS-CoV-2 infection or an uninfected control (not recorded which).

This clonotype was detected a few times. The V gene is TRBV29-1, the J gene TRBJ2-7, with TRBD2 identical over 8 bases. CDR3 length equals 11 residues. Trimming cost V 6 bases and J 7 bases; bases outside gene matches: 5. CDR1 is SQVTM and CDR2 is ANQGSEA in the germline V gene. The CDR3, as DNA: TGCAGCGTGAAACTAGCGGAGGAGCAGTACTTC. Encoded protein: CSVKLAEEQYF.

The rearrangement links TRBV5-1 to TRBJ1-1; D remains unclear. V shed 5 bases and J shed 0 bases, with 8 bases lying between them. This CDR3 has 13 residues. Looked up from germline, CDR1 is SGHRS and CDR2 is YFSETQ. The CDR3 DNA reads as TGCGCCAGCAGGGACGTAATGAACACTGAAGCTTTCTTT. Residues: CASRDVMNTEAFF.